Shown below are 26 T cell receptor beta chains from a single sample sequenced in a study of shared clonotypes between healthy human individuals. Method: immunoSEQ multiplex PCR; TCRdb's copy keeps in-frame clones and lacks some. The repertoire includes approximately 2.5 million clones, under 95% of them detected once, and approximately 0.35% sits in the top ten. Sequenced: naive CD4+ T cells from PBMCs. The subset was: CD45RA+ positively selected. These receptors all stem from a man aged 18 to 30 in good health. Some clones in this sample may be carry-over from other donors' samples.

J is TRBJ2-5 and V is TRBV7-2; D is possibly TRBD1 (7 bases). Germline CDR1 reads SGHTA; CDR2 reads FQGNSA. V dropped 5 bases and J dropped 4 bases, with 20 bases sitting between them. The CDR3 consists of 16 residues. CDR3 amino acids: CASSPRGAGTRETQYF. The CDR3 DNA follows: TGTGCCAGCAGCCCCAGGGGGGCGGGGACACGAGAGACCCAGTACTTC.

V and J are TRBV4-1 and TRBJ2-1, with a tentative D call TRBD2 (6 bases). The CDR3 is 16 residues long. From germline, CDR1 is MGHRA and CDR2 YSYEKL. V shed 3 bases and J shed 6 bases, with 18 bases lying between them. CDR3 residues: CASSHGIGGSGNEQFF. The CDR3 DNA reads as TGCGCCAGCAGCCACGGAATAGGAGGGTCCGGCAATGAGCAGTTCTTC.

The CDR3 DNA reads TGTGCCAGAAGCCCCGGGACAGGTAAGTATGGCTACACCTTC. This gives the protein CARSPGTGKYGYTF. The chain combines TRBV5-3 with TRBJ1-2; 8 nucleotides match TRBD1. TRBV5-3 qualifies as an ORF whose function is uncertain. Trimming at V came to 4 bases and at J to 5 bases, leaving 7 bases not matched to a gene. This CDR3 contains 14 residues.

CDR3 region: CASSPGGQKETQYF. The CDR3 nucleotides are TGTGCCAGCAGCCCCGGGGGACAGAAAGAGACCCAGTACTTC. The chain links TRBV7-2 to TRBJ2-5, with D perhaps matching TRBD1 (7 bases). The V gene lost 5 bases and the J gene lost 3 bases, with 13 bases spanning the gap. CDR1 SGHTA and CDR2 FQGNSA come from the germline V gene. The CDR3 consists of 14 residues. Full variable domain (missing parts from reference TRBV7-2 and TRBJ2-5): GAGVSQSPSNKVTEKGKDVELRCDPISGHTALYWYRQSLGQGLEFLIYFQGNSAPDKSGLPSDRFSAERTGGSVSTLTIQRTQQEDSAVYLCASSPGGQKETQYFGPGTRLLVL.

As regards this clone: Other DNA sequences in this specimen translate into the identical CDR3. The chain links TRBV18 to TRBJ2-3; D gene uncertain. Per the germline V gene, CDR1 is KGHSH and CDR2 is LQKENI. CDR3 length: 14 residues. Trimming pared 6 bases from V and 0 bases from J, leaving 10 bases between. Here the CDR3 DNA reads TGTGCCAGCTCCCCGGTAGCCAGCACAGATACGCAGTATTTT. It translates to CASSPVASTDTQYF.

The chain has TRBV28 and TRBJ1-2; D gene ambiguous. The V end was cut by 6 bases, the J end by 8 bases, with 13 bases between. This CDR3 contains 12 residues. CDR1 is MDHEN, CDR2 SYDVKM, per germline. The CDR3 region has the DNA TGTGCCAGCAGCCTCCGGTGGCGAGGCTACACCTTC. Translated: CASSLRWRGYTF.

The chain uses TRBV2 and TRBJ2-1; D assignment may be TRBD1 or TRBD2 (5 bases each). Between the trimmed V and J ends, which lost 5 bases and 7 bases, there was a span of 18 bases. The CDR3 has 15 residues. The V gene's germline CDR1 is SNHLY and CDR2 FYNNEI. CDR3 residues: CASSLEGLEGNEQFF. For the CDR3, the DNA is TGTGCCAGCAGTCTTGAGGGGCTAGAGGGGAATGAGCAGTTCTTC.

Here the CDR3 DNA reads TGTGCCAGCAGTGCGGGACAGGGGTCTGGCTACACCTTC. Protein sequence: CASSAGQGSGYTF. V and J are TRBV6-5 and TRBJ1-2; 10 bases match TRBD1. The junction had 4 bases not matched to a gene; V was cut back by 5 bases and J by 7 bases. There are 13 residues in the CDR3. Germline CDR1 reads MNHEY; CDR2 reads SVGAGI.

This chain joins TRBV5-1 and TRBJ2-1, with a weak D call TRBD1 (5 bases). There are 16 residues in the CDR3. In germline, CDR1 is SGHRS, CDR2 YFSETQ. The germline V and J ends were trimmed by 4 bases and 0 bases, with 14 bases remaining between them. CDR3 sequence reads: CASSLDAGISYNEQFF. The DNA of the CDR3 is TGCGCCAGCAGCCTGGACGCAGGGATCTCCTACAATGAGCAGTTCTTC.

The chain combines TRBV5-4 with TRBJ1-1; the D gene is possibly TRBD1 (6 bases). V dropped 4 bases and J dropped 9 bases, with 10 bases sitting between them. The CDR3 contains 11 residues. The V gene's germline CDR1 is SGHNT and CDR2 YYREEE (reference sequence). CDR3 coding DNA: TGTGCCAGCAGCAGTACAGGGAAAGCTTTCTTT. Translation gives CASSSTGKAFF.

Of note for this clone: Within the sample, other DNA sequences also encode this same CDR3. This chain joins TRBV18 and TRBJ1-5; D remains ambiguous. This CDR3 is 13 amino acids long. Trimming cost V 1 base and J 0 bases, with 1 base left between them. Germline CDR1 KGHSH, CDR2 LQKENI. CDR3: CASSPLSNQPQHF. DNA for the CDR3: TGTGCCAGCTCACCACTTAGCAATCAGCCCCAGCATTTT.

The CDR3 protein is CASSRDPGETQYF. The CDR3 coding sequence is TGCGCCAGCAGCCGTGACCCGGGAGAGACCCAGTACTTC. The chain links TRBV10-1 to TRBJ2-5; D is ambiguous. Germline CDR1 and CDR2: WNHNN and SYGVQD (reference sequence). CDR3 length equals 13 residues. The V end was cut by 6 bases, the J end by 4 bases, with 12 bases between.

CDR3 coding DNA: TGCGCCAGCAGCCAAGAAGGGGTAGGGATCACAGATACGCAGTATTTT. This codes for CASSQEGVGITDTQYF. This chain joins TRBV4-3 and TRBJ2-3, with D perhaps matching TRBD1 (5 bases). Trimming removed 0 bases at V and 2 bases at J, with 12 bases between. Germline V gene lookup returns CDR1 LGHNA and CDR2 YSLEER. The length of the CDR3 is 16 residues.

J is TRBJ2-7 and V is TRBV7-9, with D perhaps TRBD1 (5 bases). Trimming took off 5 bases at V and 4 bases at J, with 12 bases between the two ends. CDR3 size: 13 residues. Germline CDR1 reads SEHNR; CDR2 reads FQNEAQ (reference sequence). In DNA form, the CDR3 reads TGTGCCAGCAGCCCCTCAGGGAAGTACGAGCAGTACTTC. It yields the protein CASSPSGKYEQYF.

V is TRBV9 and J is TRBJ1-3, with D perhaps matching TRBD1 (5 bases). Trimming pared 1 base from V and 0 bases from J, leaving 8 bases between. The CDR3 runs to 15 residues. Germline CDR1 is SGDLS and CDR2 is YYNGEE. CDR3 bases: TGTGCCAGCAGCGTAACGGGGGTCTCTGGAAACACCATATATTTT. Translation gives CASSVTGVSGNTIYF.

With respect to this clone: Other nucleotide sequences in the sample specify the same CDR3. The chain employs TRBV28 and TRBJ2-2; perhaps TRBD2 as D (6 bases). CDR1 MDHEN and CDR2 SYDVKM come from the germline V gene. The CDR3 extends over 14 amino acids. With 6 bases removed from V and 1 base from J, the gap between germline ends came to 9 bases. This chain's CDR3 is CASRPGGNTGELFF. The CDR3 bases are TGTGCCAGCAGGCCCGGGGGGAACACCGGGGAGCTGTTTTTT.

This clone was counted a few times. The gene calls are TRBV25-1 and TRBJ1-1; D call uncertain. CDR1 and CDR2 (germline): MGHDK, SYGVNS. The V end lost 2 bases, the J end lost 1 base, and 5 bases lay between the germline ends. The CDR3 runs to 13 residues. The CDR3 reads CASSENENTEAFF. The CDR3, as DNA: TGTGCCAGCAGTGAAAATGAGAACACTGAAGCTTTCTTT. The full variable domain, in which reference TRBV25-1 and TRBJ1-1 provide the parts outside the CDR3, is EADIYQTPRYLVIGTGKKITLECSQTMGHDKMYWYQQDPGMELHLIHYSYGVNSTEKGDLSSESTVSRIRTEHFPLTLESARPSHTSQYLCASSENENTEAFFGQGTRLTVV.

This clone showed up just once. V is TRBV4-2 and J is TRBJ2-2, with 9 bases identical to TRBD2. The length of the CDR3 is 16 residues. Germline loops: CDR1 LGHNA, CDR2 YNFKEQ. The V segment lost 0 bases and the J segment 5 bases; nucleotides outside the gene matches: 4. This CDR3 reads CASSQEWLAGTGELFF. CDR3 sequence (DNA): TGTGCCAGCAGCCAAGAGTGGCTAGCGGGAACCGGGGAGCTGTTTTTT.

This chain uses TRBV5-4 with TRBJ1-1; the D gene is possibly TRBD1 (5 bases). This CDR3 comprises 14 residues. Trimming removed 6 bases at V and 4 bases at J, with 16 bases between. Germline loops: CDR1 SGHNT, CDR2 YYREEE (reference sequence). The CDR3 is CASIKDSGGTEAFF. DNA for the CDR3: TGTGCCAGCATCAAAGACAGCGGCGGCACTGAAGCTTTCTTT.

The DNA for the CDR3 is TGTGCCAGTAGTATGGGTTTTTCGGGGGAACTGAAGAATAAACAAAACATTCAGTACTTC. Translating gives CASSMGFSGELKNKQNIQYF. The rearrangement links TRBV19 to TRBJ2-4, with D perhaps TRBD2 (6 bases). CDR3 size: 20 residues. Trimming removed 3 bases at V and 5 bases at J, with 29 bases between. Germline V lookup: CDR1 LNHDA, CDR2 SQIVND (reference sequence).

The chain joins TRBV28 to TRBJ1-4; D remains unclear. Germline CDR1 is MDHEN and CDR2 is SYDVKM. Trimming left V 5 bases short and J 2 bases short, with 15 bases between. There are 16 residues in the CDR3. In DNA form, the CDR3 reads TGTGCCAGCAGTCCTGGCCTTGGGCAGACTAATGAAAAACTGTTTTTT. This gives the protein CASSPGLGQTNEKLFF.

V gene TRBV11-2 combines with J gene TRBJ2-7; 8 nucleotides match TRBD2. This CDR3 has 13 residues. Germline V lookup: CDR1 SGHAT, CDR2 FQNNGV. V trimming: 5 bases; J trimming: 4 bases; junction bases outside the gene matches: 4. CDR3 sequence (DNA): TGTGCCAGCAGCCCGGGGGGGCGGTACGAGCAGTACTTC. Amino acid sequence: CASSPGGRYEQYF.

The chain employs TRBV5-1 and TRBJ2-3; either TRBD1 or TRBD2 may fit D (5 bases each). The CDR3 sequence is 17 residues long. The germline V and J ends were trimmed by 5 bases and 6 bases, with 25 bases remaining between them. Germline loops: CDR1 SGHRS, CDR2 YFSETQ. The CDR3 sequence is CASSTTGFSGRADTQYF. The DNA for the CDR3 is TGCGCCAGCAGTACGACGGGGTTTTCGGGGCGGGCGGATACGCAGTATTTT.

This chain uses TRBV19 with TRBJ2-2, with 9 nucleotides matching TRBD1. From germline, CDR1 is LNHDA and CDR2 SQIVND (reference sequence). Germline trimming cut 6 bases from V and 4 bases from J; bases unmatched to any gene: 6. This CDR3 comprises 15 residues. The CDR3 bases are TGTGCCAGTAGGGGGACAGGGCGGGGCACCGGGGAGCTGTTTTTT. Protein: CASRGTGRGTGELFF.

The rearrangement uses TRBV29-1 and TRBJ2-7, with 10 nucleotides matching TRBD1. V dropped 4 bases and J dropped 3; count of bases not matched to a gene: 3. In germline, CDR1 is SQVTM, CDR2 ANQGSEA. This CDR3 is 13 amino acids long. For the CDR3, the DNA is TGCAGCGTTGCGGGACAGGGGAACTACGAGCAGTACTTC. Translating it yields CSVAGQGNYEQYF.

Concerning this clone: Other DNA sequences in this specimen translate into the identical CDR3. The gene calls are TRBV28 and TRBJ1-4, with no clear D. V was trimmed by 5 bases and J by 3 bases, leaving 4 bases between them. The CDR3 runs 12 residues. Germline-derived CDR1 and CDR2 are MDHEN and SYDVKM. The CDR3 sequence is CASSISNEKLFF. In nucleotides, the CDR3 is TGTGCCAGCAGTATTTCTAATGAAAAACTGTTTTTT.